These 7 T cell receptor beta chains came from one sample sequenced in a study of cytotoxic CD8 clonotypes in ibrutinib-treated CLL. TCRdb's copy holds only in-frame clones and misses some; the assay was immunoSEQ multiplex PCR. The data hold approximately 350,000 clones, with about 61% observed a single time. The input for sequencing was PBMCs, taken after 36 months of ibrutinib treatment. All receptors derive from a human donor with chronic lymphocytic leukemia.

This chain links TRBV19 with TRBJ2-7, with 9 bases that match TRBD2. The CDR3 runs to 14 residues. V was pared by 7 bases and J by 5 bases, with 9 bases of the junction left unmatched. The V gene's germline CDR1 is LNHDA and CDR2 SQIVND (reference sequence). The CDR3 DNA reads as TGTGCCAGTACGGTGGTAGCGGGAGAGGACGAGCAGTACTTC. Its protein is CASTVVAGEDEQYF.

This clone appeared once. The CDR3 sequence is CASSPGLFHGTQYF. CDR3 DNA: TGTGCCAGCAGCCCCGGGCTCTTTCACGGGACCCAGTACTTC. The V and J genes are TRBV7-8 and TRBJ2-5; D is undetermined. This CDR3 has 14 residues. CDR1 SGHVS and CDR2 FQNEAQ come from the germline V gene. The ends were cut back, 5 bases at V and 7 bases at J, with 17 bases in the middle. Filled out from reference TRBV7-8 and TRBJ2-5, the complete variable domain reads GAGVSQSPRYKVAKRGQDVALRCDPISGHVSLFWYQQALGQGPEFLTYFQNEAQLDKSGLPSDRFFAERPEGSVSTLKIQRTQQEDSAVYLCASSPGLFHGTQYFGPGTRLLVL.

The chain joins TRBV2 to TRBJ2-5, with TRBD1 matching over 7 bases. Per the germline V gene, CDR1 is SNHLY and CDR2 is FYNNEI. The CDR3 sequence is 14 residues long. Trimming took 5 bases from V and 1 from J; bases not matched to a gene: 4. This CDR3 reads CASSIRTGQETQYF. The CDR3 DNA sequence: TGTGCCAGCAGTATTAGGACAGGCCAAGAGACCCAGTACTTC.

This chain joins TRBV19 and TRBJ2-7, with TRBD2 matching over 8 bases. CDR1 and CDR2 (germline): LNHDA, SQIVND (reference sequence). Losses at the gene ends were 3 bases for V and 5 bases for J; bases not matched to a gene: 3. The CDR3 extends over 13 amino acids. The CDR3: CASSITAGDEQYF. The CDR3 nucleotides are TGTGCCAGTAGTATTACAGCGGGAGACGAGCAGTACTTC.

J is TRBJ2-3 and V is TRBV7-2, with D possibly being TRBD2 (5 bases). Trimming removed 8 bases from V and 0 bases from J, with 18 bases in between. Per germline, CDR1 SGHTA and CDR2 FQGNSA. This CDR3 spans 16 amino acids. The CDR3 here is CASRGPGSLSTDTQYF. The CDR3 DNA reads TGTGCCAGCCGAGGGCCGGGCAGCCTTAGCACAGATACGCAGTATTTT.

The rearrangement links TRBV18 to TRBJ2-6; D ambiguous. CDR3 length equals 16 residues. Germline V gene lookup returns CDR1 KGHSH and CDR2 LQKENI. Between the trimmed V and J ends, which lost 0 bases and 0 bases, there was a span of 6 bases. The chain's CDR3 is CASSPPALSGANVLTF. DNA of the CDR3: TGTGCCAGCTCACCACCGGCGCTCTCTGGGGCCAACGTCCTGACTTTC.

The chain combines TRBV5-6 with TRBJ2-7; the D gene is possibly TRBD2 (5 bases). Trimming shortened V by 1 base and J by 3 bases, and 14 bases separated the two germline ends. Germline assignment: CDR1 SGHDT and CDR2 YYEEEE. The CDR3 has 15 residues. CDR3 bases: TGTGCCAGCAGCTTGTTAACGGGGAAGGTCTACGAGCAGTACTTC. Translated, it gives CASSLLTGKVYEQYF. Drawing the rest from reference TRBV5-6 and TRBJ2-7, the complete variable domain is DAGVTQSPTHLIKTRGQQVTLRCSPKSGHDTVSWYQQALGQGPQFIFQYYEEEERQRGNFPDRFSGHQFPNYSSELNVNALLLGDSALYLCASSLLTGKVYEQYFGPGTRLTVT.